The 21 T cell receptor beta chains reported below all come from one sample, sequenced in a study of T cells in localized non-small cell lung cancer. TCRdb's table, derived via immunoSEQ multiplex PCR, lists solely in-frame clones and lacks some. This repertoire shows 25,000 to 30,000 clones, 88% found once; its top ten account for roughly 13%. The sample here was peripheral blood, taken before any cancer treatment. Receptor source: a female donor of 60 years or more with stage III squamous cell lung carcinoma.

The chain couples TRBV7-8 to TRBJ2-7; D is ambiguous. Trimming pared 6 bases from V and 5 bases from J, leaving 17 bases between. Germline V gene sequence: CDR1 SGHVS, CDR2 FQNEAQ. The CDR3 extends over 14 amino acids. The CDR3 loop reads CASRDTRYRNEQYF. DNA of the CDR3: TGTGCCAGCAGGGATACGCGCTACCGGAACGAGCAGTACTTC.

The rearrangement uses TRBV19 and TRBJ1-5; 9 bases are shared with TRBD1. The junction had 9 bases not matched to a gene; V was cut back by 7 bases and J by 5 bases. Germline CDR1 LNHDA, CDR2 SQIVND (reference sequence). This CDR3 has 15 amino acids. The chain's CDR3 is CASTYGTGLHQPQHF. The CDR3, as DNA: TGTGCCAGTACCTACGGGACAGGGCTTCATCAGCCCCAGCATTTT.

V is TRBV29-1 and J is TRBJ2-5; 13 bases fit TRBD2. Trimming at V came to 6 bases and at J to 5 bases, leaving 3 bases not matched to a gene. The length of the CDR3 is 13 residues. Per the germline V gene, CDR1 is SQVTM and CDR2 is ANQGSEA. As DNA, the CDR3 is TGCAGCGTGATGACTAGCGGGGGGGAGACCCAGTACTTC. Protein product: CSVMTSGGETQYF.

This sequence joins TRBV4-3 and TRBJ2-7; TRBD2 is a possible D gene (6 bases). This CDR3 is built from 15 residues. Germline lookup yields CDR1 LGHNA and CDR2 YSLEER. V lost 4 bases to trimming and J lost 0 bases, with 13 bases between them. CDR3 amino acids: CASSPSLASSYEQYF. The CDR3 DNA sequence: TGCGCCAGCAGCCCCTCCCTAGCGAGCTCCTACGAGCAGTACTTC.

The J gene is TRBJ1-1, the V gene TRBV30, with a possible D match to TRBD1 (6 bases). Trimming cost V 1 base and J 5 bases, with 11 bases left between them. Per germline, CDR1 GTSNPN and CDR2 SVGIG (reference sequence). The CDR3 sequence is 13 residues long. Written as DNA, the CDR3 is TGTGCCTGGAGTGGCAGGGGTGGGACTGAAGCTTTCTTT. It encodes CAWSGRGGTEAFF.

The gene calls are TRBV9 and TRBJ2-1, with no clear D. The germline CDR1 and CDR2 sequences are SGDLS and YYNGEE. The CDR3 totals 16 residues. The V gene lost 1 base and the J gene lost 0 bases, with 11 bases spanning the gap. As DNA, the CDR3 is TGTGCCAGCAGCGTATCGGGCCGGAGCTCCTACAATGAGCAGTTCTTC. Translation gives CASSVSGRSSYNEQFF. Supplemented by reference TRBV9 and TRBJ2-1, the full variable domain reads DSGVTQTPKHLITATGQRVTLRCSPRSGDLSVYWYQQSLDQGLQFLIQYYNGEERAKGNILERFSAQQFPDLHSELNLSSLELGDSALYFCASSVSGRSSYNEQFFGPGTRLTVL.

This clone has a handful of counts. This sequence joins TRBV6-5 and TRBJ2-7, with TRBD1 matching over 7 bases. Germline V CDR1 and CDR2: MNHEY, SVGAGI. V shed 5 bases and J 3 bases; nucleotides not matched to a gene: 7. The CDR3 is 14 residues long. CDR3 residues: CASSKTGIVYEQYF. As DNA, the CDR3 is TGTGCCAGCAGTAAGACAGGGATTGTCTACGAGCAGTACTTC.

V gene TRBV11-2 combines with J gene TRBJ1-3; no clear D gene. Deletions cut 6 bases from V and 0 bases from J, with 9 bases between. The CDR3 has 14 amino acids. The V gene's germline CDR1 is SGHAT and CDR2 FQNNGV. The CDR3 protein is CASRYSTSGNTIYF. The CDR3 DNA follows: TGTGCCAGCAGATATTCCACCTCTGGAAACACCATATATTTT.

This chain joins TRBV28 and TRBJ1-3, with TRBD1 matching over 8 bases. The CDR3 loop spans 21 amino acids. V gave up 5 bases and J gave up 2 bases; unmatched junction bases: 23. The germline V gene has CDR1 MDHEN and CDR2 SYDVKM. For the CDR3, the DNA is TGTGCCAGCAGTCCTAACGCTGGGGGGGGTGGACAGGGAGGAACTGGAAACACCATATATTTT. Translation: CASSPNAGGGGQGGTGNTIYF.

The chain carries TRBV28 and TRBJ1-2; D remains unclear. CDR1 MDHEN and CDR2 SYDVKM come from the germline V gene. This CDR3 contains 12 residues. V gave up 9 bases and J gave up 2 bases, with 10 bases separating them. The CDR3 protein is CASADGNYGYTF. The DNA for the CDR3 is TGTGCCAGTGCGGACGGCAACTATGGCTACACCTTC.

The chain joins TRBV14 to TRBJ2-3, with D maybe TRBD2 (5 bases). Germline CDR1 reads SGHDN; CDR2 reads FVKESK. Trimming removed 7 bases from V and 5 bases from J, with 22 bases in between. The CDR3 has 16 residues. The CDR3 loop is CASTRGNWARGDTQYF. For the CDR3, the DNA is TGTGCCAGCACCCGAGGGAACTGGGCCCGAGGAGATACGCAGTATTTT.

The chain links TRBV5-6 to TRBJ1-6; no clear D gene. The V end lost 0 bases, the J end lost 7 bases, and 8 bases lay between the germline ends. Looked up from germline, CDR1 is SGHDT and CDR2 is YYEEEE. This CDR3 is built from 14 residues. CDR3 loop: CASSLEQLNSPLHF. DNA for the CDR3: TGTGCCAGCAGCTTGGAACAGTTAAATTCACCCCTCCACTTT.

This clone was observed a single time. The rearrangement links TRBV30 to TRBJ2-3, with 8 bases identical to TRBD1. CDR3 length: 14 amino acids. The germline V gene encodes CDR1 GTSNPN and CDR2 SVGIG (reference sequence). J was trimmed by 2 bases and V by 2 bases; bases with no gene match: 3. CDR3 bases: TGTGCCTGGAGTACGGGACAGGACACAGATACGCAGTATTTT. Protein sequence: CAWSTGQDTDTQYF.

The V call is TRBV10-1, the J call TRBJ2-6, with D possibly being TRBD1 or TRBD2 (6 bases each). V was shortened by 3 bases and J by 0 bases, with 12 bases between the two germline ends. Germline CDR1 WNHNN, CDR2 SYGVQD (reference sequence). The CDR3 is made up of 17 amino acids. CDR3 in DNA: TGCGCCAGCAGTGACGGGGGCCCCAGCTCTGGGGCCAACGTCCTGACTTTC. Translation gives CASSDGGPSSGANVLTF.

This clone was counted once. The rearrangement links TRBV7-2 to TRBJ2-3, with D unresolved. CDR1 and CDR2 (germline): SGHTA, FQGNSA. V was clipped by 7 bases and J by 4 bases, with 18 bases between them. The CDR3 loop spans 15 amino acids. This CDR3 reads CASTRLGMMSDTQYF. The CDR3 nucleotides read TGTGCCAGCACCAGACTGGGCATGATGTCAGATACGCAGTATTTT.

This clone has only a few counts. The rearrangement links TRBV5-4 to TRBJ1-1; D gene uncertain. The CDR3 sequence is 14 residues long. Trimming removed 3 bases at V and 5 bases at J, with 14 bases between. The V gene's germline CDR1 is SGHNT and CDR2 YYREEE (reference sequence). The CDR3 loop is CASSSGGRGTEAFF. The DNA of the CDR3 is TGTGCCAGCAGCTCCGGCGGACGGGGTACTGAAGCTTTCTTT. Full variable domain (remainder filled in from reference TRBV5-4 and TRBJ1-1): ETGVTQSPTHLIKTRGQQVTLRCSSQSGHNTVSWYQQALGQGPQFIFQYYREEENGRGNFPPRFSGLQFPNYSSELNVNALELDDSALYLCASSSGGRGTEAFFGQGTRLTVV.

DNA for the CDR3: TGTGCCAGCGGGGTTCCGAGCCCTGGGGGCTATGGCTACACCTTC. This encodes CASGVPSPGGYGYTF. The chain recombines TRBV28 with TRBJ1-2; maybe TRBD1 (5 bases). Germline lookup yields CDR1 MDHEN and CDR2 SYDVKM. V was trimmed by 8 bases and J by 4 bases, leaving 20 bases between them. This CDR3 is built from 15 residues.

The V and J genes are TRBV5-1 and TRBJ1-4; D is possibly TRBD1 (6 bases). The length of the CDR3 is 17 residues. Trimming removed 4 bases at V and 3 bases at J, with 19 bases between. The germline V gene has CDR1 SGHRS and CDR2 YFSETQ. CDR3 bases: TGCGCCAGCAGCCTTCGGCCCCAGACAGGAGCTAATGAAAAACTGTTTTTT. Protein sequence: CASSLRPQTGANEKLFF.

CDR3 DNA sequence: TGTGCCAGCAGCCGTCAGGGACAAGAGACCCAGTACTTC. Protein product: CASSRQGQETQYF. J is TRBJ2-5 and V is TRBV7-2; TRBD1 is a possible D gene (5 bases). This CDR3 is 13 amino acids long. Trimming left V 5 bases short and J 2 bases short, with 9 bases between. Germline-derived CDR1 and CDR2 are SGHTA and FQGNSA.

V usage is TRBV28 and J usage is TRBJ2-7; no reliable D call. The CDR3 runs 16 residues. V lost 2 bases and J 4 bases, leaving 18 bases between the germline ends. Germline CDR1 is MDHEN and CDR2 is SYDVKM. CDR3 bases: TGTGCCAGCAGTTTAGTCGAAGGGCCTCTCTTGTACGAGCAGTACTTC. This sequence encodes CASSLVEGPLLYEQYF.

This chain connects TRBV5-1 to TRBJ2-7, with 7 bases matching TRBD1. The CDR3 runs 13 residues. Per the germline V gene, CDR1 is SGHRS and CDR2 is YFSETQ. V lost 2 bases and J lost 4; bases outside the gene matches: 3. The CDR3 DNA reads TGCGCCAGCAGCTTTTCGGGACAGTACGAGCAGTACTTC. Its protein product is CASSFSGQYEQYF.